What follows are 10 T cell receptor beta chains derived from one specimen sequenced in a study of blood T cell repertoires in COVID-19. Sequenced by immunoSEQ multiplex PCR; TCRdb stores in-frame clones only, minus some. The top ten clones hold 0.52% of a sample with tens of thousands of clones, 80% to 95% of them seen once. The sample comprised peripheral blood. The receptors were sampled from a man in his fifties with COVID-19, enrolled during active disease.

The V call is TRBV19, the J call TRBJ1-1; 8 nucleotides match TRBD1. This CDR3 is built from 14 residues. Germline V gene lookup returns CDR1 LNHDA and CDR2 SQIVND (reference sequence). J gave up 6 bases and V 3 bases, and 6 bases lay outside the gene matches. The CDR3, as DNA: TGTGCCAGTAGTATGCGGCAGGGGGCACCTGAAGCTTTCTTT. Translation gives CASSMRQGAPEAFF.

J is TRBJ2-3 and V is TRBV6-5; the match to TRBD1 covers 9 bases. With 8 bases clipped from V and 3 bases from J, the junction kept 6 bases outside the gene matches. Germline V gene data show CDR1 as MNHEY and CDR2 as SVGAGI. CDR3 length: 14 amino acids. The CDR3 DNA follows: TGTGCCAGCGCGTGGGACAGGGATACAGATACGCAGTATTTT. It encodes CASAWDRDTDTQYF.

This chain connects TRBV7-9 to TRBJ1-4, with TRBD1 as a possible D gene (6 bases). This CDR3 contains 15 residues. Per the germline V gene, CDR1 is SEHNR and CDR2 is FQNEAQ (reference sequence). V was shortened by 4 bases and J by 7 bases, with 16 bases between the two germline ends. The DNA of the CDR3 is TGTGCCAGCAGCTCCTATCAGGGGATCGGTGAAAAACTGTTTTTT. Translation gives CASSSYQGIGEKLFF.

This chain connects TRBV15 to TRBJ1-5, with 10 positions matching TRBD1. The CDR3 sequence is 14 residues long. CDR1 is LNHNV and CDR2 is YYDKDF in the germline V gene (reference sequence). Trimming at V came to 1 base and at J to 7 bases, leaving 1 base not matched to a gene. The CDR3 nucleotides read TGTGCCACCAGCAGAGGGACAGGGGGACAGCCCCAGCATTTT. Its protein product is CATSRGTGGQPQHF. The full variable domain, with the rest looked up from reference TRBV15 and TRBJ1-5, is DAMVIQNPRYQVTQFGKPVTLSCSQTLNHNVMYWYQQKSSQAPKLLFHYYDKDFNNEADTPDNFQSRRPNTSFCFLDIRSPGLGDTAMYLCATSRGTGGQPQHFGDGTRLSIL.

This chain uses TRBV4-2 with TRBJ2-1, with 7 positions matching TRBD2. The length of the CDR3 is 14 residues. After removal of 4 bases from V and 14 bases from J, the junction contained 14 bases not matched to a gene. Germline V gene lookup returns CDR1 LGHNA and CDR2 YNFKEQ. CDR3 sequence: CASSPGGTSPVKFF. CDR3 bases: TGTGCCAGCAGCCCCGGGGGGACTTCCCCCGTGAAGTTCTTC.

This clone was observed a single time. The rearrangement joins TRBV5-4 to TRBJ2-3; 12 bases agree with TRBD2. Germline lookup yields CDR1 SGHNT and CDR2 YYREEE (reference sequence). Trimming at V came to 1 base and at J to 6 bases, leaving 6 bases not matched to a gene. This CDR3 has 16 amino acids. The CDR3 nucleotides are TGTGCCAGCAGCTTGCCGCTAGCGGGGGGGATGGATACGCAGTATTTT. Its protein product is CASSLPLAGGMDTQYF.

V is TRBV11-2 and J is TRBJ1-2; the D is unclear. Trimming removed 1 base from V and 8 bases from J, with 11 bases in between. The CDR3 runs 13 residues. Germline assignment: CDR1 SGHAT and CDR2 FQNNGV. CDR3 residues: CASSLVTARGYTF. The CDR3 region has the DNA TGTGCCAGCAGCTTAGTAACGGCCAGGGGCTACACCTTC.

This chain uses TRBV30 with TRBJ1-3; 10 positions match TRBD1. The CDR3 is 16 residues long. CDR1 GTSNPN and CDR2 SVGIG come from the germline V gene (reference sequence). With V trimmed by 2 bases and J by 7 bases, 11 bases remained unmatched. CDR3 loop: CAWSKRWGQGSNTIYF. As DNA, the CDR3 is TGTGCCTGGAGTAAGAGATGGGGACAGGGGTCGAACACCATATATTTT. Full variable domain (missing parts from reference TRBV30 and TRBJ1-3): SQTIHQWPATLVQPVGSPLSLECTVEGTSNPNLYWYRQAAGRGLQLLFYSVGIGQISSEVPQNLSASRPQDRQFILSSKKLLLSDSGFYLCAWSKRWGQGSNTIYFGEGSWLTVV.

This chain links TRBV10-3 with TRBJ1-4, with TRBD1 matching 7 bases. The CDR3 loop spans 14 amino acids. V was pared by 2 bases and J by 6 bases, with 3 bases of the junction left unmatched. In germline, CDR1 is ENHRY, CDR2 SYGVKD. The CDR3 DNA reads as TGTGCCATCAGTGAGGTCAGGGGGGATGAAAAACTGTTTTTT. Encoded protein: CAISEVRGDEKLFF.

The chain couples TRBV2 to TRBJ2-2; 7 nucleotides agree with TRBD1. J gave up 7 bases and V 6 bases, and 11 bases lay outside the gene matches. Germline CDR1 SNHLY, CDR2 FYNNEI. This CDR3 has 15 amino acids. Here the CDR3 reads CASSDGTARGGELFF. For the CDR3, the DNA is TGTGCCAGCAGCGACGGGACAGCCCGGGGCGGGGAGCTGTTTTTT.